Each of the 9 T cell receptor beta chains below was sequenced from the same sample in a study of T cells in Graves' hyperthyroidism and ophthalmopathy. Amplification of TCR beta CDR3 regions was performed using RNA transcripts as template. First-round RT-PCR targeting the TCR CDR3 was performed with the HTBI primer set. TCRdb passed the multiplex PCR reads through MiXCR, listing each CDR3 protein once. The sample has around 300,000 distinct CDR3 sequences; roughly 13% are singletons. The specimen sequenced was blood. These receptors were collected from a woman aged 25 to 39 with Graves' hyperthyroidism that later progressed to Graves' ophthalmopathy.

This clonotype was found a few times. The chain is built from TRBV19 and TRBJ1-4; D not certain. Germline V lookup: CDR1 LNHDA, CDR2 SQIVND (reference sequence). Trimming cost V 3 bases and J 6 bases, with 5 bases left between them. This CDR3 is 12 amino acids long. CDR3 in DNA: TGTGCCAGTAGTATCGGAGATGAAAAACTGTTTTTT. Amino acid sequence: CASSIGDEKLFF.

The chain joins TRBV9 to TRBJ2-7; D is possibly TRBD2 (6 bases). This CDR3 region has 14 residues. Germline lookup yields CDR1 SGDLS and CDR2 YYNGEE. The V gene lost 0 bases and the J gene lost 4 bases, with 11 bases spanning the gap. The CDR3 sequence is CASSVGWDSYEQYF. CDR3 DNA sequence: TGTGCCAGCAGCGTAGGTTGGGACTCATACGAGCAGTACTTC.

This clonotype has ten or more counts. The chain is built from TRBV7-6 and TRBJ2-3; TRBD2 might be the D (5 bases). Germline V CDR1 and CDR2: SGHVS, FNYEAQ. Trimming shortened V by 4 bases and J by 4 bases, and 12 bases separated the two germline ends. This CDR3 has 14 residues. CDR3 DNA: TGTGCCAGCAGCTCTATGAGCGGCGCAGATACGCAGTATTTT. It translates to CASSSMSGADTQYF.

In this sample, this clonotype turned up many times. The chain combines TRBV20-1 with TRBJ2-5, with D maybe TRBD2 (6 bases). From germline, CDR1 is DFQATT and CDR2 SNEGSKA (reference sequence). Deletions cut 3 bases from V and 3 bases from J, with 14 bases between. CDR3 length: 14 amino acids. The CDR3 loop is CSASPRTGEETQYF. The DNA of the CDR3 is TGCAGTGCTAGTCCTCGGACGGGGGAAGAGACCCAGTACTTC.

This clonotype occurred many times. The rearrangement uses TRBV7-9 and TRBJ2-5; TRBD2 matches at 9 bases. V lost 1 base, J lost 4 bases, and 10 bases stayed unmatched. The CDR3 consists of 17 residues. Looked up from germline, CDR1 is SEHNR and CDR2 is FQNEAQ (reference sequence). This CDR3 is CASSLDMVAGGIETQYF. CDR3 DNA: TGTGCCAGCAGCTTAGACATGGTCGCGGGAGGGATAGAGACCCAGTACTTC.

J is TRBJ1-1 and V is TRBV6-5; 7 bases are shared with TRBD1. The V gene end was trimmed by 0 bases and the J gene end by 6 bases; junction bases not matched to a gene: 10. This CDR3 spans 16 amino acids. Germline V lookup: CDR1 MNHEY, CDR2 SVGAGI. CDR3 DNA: TGTGCCAGCAGTTACTCTACAGGCCAGGGGGACGCTGAAGCTTTCTTT. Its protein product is CASSYSTGQGDAEAFF.

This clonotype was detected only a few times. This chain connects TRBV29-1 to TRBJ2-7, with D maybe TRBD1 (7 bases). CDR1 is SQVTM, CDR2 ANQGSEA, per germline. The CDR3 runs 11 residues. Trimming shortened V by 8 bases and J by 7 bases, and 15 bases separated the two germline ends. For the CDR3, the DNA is TGCAGCATTTATCAGGGGGGAGAGCAGTACTTC. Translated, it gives CSIYQGGEQYF.

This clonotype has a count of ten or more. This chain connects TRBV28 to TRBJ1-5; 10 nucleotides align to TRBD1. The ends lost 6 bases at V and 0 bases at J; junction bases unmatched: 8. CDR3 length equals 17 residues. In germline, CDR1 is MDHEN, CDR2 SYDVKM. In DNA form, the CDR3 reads TGTGCCAGCAGCCCTCCGGACAGGGGGTTTAGCAATCAGCCCCAGCATTTT. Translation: CASSPPDRGFSNQPQHF.

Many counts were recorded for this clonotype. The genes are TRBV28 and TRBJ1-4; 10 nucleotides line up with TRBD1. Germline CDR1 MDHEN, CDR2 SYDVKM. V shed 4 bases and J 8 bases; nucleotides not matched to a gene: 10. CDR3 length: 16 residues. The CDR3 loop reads CASSSAPGQGYEKLFF. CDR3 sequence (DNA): TGTGCCAGCAGTTCTGCTCCGGGACAGGGGTACGAAAAACTGTTTTTT. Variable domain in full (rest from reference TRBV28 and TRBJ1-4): DVKVTQSSRYLVKRTGEKVFLECVQDMDHENMFWYRQDPGLGLRLIYFSYDVKMKEKGDIPEGYSVSREKKERFSLILESASTNQTSMYLCASSSAPGQGYEKLFFGSGTQLSVL.